This entry is about one T cell receptor (beta chain). The method was immunoSEQ multiplex PCR; TCRdb's version includes in-frame clones alone and lacks a portion of them. The sample has a few hundred thousand clones; about 90% are singletons. The CDR3 has 16 residues. J gave up 0 bases and V 4 bases, and 7 bases lay outside the gene matches. Germline lookup yields CDR1 PRHDT and CDR2 FYEKMQ (reference sequence). This specimen belongs to a study of blood T cell repertoires in COVID-19. The V gene is TRBV13, the J gene TRBJ2-7, with TRBD2 identical over 9 bases. The sequencing input was peripheral blood. This clonotype was obtained from a woman aged 25 to 45 with COVID-19, enrolled during active disease. Here the CDR3 reads CASSYPGGRASYEQYF. The DNA of the CDR3 is TGTGCCAGCAGCTACCCTGGCGGGAGGGCCTCCTACGAGCAGTACTTC.